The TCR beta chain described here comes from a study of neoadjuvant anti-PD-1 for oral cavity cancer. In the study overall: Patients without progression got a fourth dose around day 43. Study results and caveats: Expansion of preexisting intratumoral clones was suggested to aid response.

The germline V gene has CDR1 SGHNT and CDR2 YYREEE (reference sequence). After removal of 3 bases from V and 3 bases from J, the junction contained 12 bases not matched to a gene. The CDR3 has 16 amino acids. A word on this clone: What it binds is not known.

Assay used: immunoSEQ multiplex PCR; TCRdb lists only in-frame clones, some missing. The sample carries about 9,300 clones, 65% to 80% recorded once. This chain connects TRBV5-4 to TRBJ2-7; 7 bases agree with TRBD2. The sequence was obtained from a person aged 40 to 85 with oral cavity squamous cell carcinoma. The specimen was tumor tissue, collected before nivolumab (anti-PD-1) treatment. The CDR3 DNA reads TGTGCCAGCAGCTCAGGCGGGGGAGCCACATTCTACGAGCAGTACTTC. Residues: CASSSGGGATFYEQYF.